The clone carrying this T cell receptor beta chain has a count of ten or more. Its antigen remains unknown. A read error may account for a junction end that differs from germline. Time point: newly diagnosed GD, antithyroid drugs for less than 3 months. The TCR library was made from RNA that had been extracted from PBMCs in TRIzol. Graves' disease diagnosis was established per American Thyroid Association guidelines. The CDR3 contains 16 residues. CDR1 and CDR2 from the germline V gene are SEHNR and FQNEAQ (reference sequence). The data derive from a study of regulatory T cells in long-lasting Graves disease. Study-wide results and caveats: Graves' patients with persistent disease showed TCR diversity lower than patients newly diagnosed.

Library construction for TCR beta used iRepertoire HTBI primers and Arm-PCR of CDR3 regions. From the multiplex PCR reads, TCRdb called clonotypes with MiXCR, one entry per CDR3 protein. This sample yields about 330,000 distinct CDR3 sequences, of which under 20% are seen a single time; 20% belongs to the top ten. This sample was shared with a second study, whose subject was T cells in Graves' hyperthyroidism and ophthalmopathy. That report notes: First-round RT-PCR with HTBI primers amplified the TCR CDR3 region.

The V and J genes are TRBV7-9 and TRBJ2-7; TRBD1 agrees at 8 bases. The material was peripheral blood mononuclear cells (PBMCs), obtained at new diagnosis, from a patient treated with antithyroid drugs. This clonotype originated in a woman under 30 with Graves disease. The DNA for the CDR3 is TGTGCCAGCAGCCCGGAAAGGACAGGGAGCTCCCACGAGCAGTACTTC. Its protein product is CASSPERTGSSHEQYF.